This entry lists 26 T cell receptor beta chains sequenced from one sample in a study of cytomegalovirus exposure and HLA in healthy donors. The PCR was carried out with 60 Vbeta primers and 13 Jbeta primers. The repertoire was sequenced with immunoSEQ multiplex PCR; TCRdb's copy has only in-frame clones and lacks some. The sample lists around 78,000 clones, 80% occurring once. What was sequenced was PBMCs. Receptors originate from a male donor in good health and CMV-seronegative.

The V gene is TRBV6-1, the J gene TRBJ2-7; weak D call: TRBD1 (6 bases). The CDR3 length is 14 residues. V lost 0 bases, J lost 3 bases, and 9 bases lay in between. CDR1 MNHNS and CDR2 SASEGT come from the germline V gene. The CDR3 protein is CASSEAAGDYEQYF. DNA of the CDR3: TGTGCCAGCAGTGAAGCAGCAGGGGACTACGAGCAGTACTTC.

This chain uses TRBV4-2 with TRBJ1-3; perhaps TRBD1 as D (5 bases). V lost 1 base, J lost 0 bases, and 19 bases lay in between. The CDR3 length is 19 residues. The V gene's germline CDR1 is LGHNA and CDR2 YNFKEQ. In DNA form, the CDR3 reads TGTGCCAGCAGCCAAGCCGAAGGGGCTCAATTAAGCTCTGGAAACACCATATATTTT. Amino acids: CASSQAEGAQLSSGNTIYF.

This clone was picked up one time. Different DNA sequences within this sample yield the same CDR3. The CDR3 region has the DNA TGCAGTGCTTCGAGCTACAATGAGCAGTTCTTC. Its translation: CSASSYNEQFF. This sequence joins TRBV20-1 and TRBJ2-1; D remains ambiguous. CDR1 DFQATT and CDR2 SNEGSKA come from the germline V gene (reference sequence). The CDR3 is 11 amino acids. Trimming took 5 bases from V and 3 from J, leaving 5 bases between them.

The CDR3 protein is CASSWGRQPNEKLFF. The CDR3, as DNA: TGTGCCAGCAGTTGGGGGCGGCAGCCTAATGAAAAACTGTTTTTT. The chain uses TRBV27 and TRBJ1-4, with a tentative D call TRBD1 (6 bases). Germline V gene sequence: CDR1 MNHEY, CDR2 SMNVEV (reference sequence). V dropped 4 bases and J dropped 3 bases, with 12 bases sitting between them. The CDR3 length is 15 residues.

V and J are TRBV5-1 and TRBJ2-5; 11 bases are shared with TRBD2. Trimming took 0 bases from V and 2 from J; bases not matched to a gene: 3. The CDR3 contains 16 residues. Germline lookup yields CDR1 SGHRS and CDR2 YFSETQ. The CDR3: CASSLVGTSGQETQYF. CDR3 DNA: TGCGCCAGCAGCTTGGTTGGGACTAGCGGACAAGAGACCCAGTACTTC.

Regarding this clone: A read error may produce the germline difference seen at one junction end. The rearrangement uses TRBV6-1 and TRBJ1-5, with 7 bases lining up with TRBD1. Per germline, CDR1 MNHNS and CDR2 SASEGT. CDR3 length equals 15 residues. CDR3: CASVLSGGIDQPQNF. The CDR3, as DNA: TGTGCCAGCGTACTTTCAGGGGGGATTGATCAGCCCCAGAATTTT.

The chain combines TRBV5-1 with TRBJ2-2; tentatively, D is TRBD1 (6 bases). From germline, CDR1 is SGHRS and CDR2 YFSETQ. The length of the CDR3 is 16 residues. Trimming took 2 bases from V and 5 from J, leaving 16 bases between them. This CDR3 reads CASSFMGHYNTGELFF. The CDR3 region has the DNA TGCGCCAGCAGCTTCATGGGACACTATAATACCGGGGAGCTGTTTTTT.

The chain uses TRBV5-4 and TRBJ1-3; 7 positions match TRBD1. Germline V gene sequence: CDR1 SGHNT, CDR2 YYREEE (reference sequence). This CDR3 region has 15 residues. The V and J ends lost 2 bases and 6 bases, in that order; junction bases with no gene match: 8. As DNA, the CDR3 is TGTGCCAGCAGCTTTAGACAGGGTGACACAAACACCATATATTTT. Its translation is CASSFRQGDTNTIYF.

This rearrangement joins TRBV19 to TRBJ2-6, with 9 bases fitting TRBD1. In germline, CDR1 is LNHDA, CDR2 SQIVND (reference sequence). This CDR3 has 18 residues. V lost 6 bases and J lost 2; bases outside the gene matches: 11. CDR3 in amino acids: CASRTLGQGNAGANVLTF. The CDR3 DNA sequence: TGTGCCAGTAGGACCTTGGGACAGGGCAACGCTGGGGCCAACGTCCTGACTTTC. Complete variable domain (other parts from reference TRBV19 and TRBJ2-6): DGGITQSPKYLFRKEGQNVTLSCEQNLNHDAMYWYRQDPGQGLRLIYYSQIVNDFQKGDIAEGYSVSREKKESFPLTVTSAQKNPTAFYLCASRTLGQGNAGANVLTFGAGSRLTVL.

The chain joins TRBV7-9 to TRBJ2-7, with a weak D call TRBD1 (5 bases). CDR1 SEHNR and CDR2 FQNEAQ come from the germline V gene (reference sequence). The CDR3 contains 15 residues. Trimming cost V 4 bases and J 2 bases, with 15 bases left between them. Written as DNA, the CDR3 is TGTGCCAGCAGCTCGGACACACGGAGCCCCTACGAGCAGTACTTC. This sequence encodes CASSSDTRSPYEQYF.

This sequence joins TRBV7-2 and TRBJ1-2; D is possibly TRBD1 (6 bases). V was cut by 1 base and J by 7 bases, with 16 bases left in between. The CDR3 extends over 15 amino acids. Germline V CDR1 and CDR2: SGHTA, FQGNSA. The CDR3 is CASSLDQGFGGGYTF. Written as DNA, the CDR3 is TGTGCCAGCAGCTTAGATCAGGGGTTCGGAGGTGGCTACACCTTC.

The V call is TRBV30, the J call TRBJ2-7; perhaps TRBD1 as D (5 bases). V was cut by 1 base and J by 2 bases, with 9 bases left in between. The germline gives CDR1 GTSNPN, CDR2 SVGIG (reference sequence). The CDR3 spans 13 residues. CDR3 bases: TGTGCCTGGAGTGGTGACAGACCCTACGAGCAGTACTTC. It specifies CAWSGDRPYEQYF.

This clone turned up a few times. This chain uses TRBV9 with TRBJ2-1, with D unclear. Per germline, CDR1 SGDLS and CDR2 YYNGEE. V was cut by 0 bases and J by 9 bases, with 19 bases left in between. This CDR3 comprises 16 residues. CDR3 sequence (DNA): TGTGCCAGCAGCGTAGGGGCTGGGTTCTTCGACCTTGAGCAGTTCTTC. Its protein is CASSVGAGFFDLEQFF.

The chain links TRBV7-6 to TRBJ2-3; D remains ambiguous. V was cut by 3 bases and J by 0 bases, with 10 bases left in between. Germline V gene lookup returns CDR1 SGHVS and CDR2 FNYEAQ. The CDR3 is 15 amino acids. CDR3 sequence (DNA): TGTGCCAGCAGCTTCCAGGCTTCTAGCACAGATACGCAGTATTTT. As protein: CASSFQASSTDTQYF.

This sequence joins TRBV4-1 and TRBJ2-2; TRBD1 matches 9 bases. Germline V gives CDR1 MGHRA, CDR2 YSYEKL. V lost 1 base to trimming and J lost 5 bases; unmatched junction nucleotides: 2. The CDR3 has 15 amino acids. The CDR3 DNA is TGCGCCAGCAGCCAAGGGACAGGGGTGACCGGGGAGCTGTTTTTT. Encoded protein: CASSQGTGVTGELFF.

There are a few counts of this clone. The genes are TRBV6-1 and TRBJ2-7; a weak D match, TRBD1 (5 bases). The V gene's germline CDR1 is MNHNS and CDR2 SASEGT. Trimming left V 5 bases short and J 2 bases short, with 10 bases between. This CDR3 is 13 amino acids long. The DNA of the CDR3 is TGTGCCAGCAGTCCAGGGTTGACCTACGAGCAGTACTTC. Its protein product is CASSPGLTYEQYF.

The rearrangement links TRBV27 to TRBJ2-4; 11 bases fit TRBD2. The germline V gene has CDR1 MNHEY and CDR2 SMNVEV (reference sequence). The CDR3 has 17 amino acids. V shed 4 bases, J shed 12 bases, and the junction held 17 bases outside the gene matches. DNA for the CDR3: TGTGCCAGCAGTTCGCCCCGACTAGCGGGATTCCGGGGGCCTCAGTACTTC. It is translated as CASSSPRLAGFRGPQYF.

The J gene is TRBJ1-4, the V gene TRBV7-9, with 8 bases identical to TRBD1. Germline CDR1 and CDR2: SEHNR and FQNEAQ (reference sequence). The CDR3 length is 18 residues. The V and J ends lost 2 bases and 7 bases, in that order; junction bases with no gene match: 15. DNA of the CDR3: TGTGCCAGCAGCTTAATTGGACAGGGCCCAAGAAGTGGTGAAAAACTGTTTTTT. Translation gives CASSLIGQGPRSGEKLFF.

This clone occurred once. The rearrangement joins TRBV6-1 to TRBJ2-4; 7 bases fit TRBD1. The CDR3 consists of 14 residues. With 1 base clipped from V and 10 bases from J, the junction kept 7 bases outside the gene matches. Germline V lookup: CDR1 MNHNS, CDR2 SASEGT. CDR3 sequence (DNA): TGTGCCAGCAGTGAAGAGGGGACAGCCATAATTCAGTACTTC. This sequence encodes CASSEEGTAIIQYF.

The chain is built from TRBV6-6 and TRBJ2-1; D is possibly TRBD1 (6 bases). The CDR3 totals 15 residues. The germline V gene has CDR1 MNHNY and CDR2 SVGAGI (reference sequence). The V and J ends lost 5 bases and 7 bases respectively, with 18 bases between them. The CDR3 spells CASSVPGHRWNEQFF. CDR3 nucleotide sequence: TGTGCCAGCAGTGTCCCGGGACACCGTTGGAATGAGCAGTTCTTC.

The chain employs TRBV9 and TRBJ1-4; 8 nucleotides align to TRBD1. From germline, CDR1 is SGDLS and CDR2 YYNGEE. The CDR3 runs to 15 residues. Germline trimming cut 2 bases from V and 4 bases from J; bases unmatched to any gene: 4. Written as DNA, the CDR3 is TGTGCCAGCAGCGTCGGCAGGGGGCTTAATGAAAAACTGTTTTTT. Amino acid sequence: CASSVGRGLNEKLFF.

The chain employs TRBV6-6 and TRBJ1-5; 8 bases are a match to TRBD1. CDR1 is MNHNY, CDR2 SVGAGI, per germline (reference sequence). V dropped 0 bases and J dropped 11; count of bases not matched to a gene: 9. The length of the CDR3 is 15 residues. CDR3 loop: CASSYSTGAASTQHF. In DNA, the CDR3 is TGTGCCAGCAGTTACTCGACAGGGGCGGCCTCGACCCAGCATTTT.

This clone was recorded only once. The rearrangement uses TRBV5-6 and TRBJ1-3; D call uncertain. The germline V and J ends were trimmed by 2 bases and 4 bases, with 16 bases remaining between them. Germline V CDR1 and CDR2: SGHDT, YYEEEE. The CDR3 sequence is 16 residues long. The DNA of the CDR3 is TGTGCCAGCAGCTTTGGATTACAGAGAATAGGAAACACCATATATTTT. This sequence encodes CASSFGLQRIGNTIYF.

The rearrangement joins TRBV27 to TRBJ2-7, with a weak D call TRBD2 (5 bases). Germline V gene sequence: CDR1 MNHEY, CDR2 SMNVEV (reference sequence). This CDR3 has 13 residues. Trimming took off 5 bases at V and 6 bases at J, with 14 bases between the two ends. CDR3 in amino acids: CASSPSTIFEQYF. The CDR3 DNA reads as TGTGCCAGCAGTCCCTCGACTATTTTCGAGCAGTACTTC.

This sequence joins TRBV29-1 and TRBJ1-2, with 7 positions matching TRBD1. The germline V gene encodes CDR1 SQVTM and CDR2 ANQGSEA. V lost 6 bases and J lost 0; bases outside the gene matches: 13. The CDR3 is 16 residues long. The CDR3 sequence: CSVDRDSGDTNYGYTF. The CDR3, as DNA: TGCAGCGTCGATCGGGACAGTGGGGATACTAACTATGGCTACACCTTC. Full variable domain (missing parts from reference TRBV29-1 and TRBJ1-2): SAVISQKPSRDICQRGTSLTIQCQVDSQVTMMFWYRQQPGQSLTLIATANQGSEATYESGFVIDKFPISRPNLTFSTLTVSNMSPEDSSIYLCSVDRDSGDTNYGYTFGSGTRLTVV.

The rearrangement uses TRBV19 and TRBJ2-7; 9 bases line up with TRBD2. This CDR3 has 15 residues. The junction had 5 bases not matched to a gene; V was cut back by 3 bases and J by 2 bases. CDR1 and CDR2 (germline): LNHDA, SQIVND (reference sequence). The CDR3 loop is CASSMSSGTTYEQYF. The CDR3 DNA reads TGTGCCAGTAGTATGTCTAGCGGGACCACCTACGAGCAGTACTTC.